Listed below are T cell receptor beta chains from one sample, sequenced in a study of a mutant IDH1 vaccine in newly diagnosed glioma. The repertoire was sequenced with immunoSEQ multiplex PCR; TCRdb's copy has only in-frame clones and lacks some. The table records about 98,000 clones, about 90% of them present only once. Sequenced material: PBMCs, taken from a glioma patient treated with radiotherapy, temozolomide or both. All receptors derive from a woman aged 45-60 years with glioma. Each CDR3 is given with its conserved first and last residue. A D gene is named only where the DNA matches it firmly.

v_gene,d_gene,CDR3aa
TRBV6-1,TRBD1,CASRGEGAISPLHF
TRBV19,TRBD2,CASSILAGGPNEQFF
TRBV6-6,.,CASTWATSTDTQYF
TRBV28,.,CASRHRTANQPQHF
TRBV19,.,CASSIRDTTSYEQYF
TRBV29-1,.,CSVSWSSDEQFF
TRBV5-1,TRBD1,CASSLGGSGGRETQYF
TRBV7-2,.,CASSLEAGFGYTF
TRBV15,TRBD2,CATSRGLAGANEQFF
TRBV6-1,.,CASSEEYRASGNTIYF
TRBV6-1,.,CASRDIGAYEQYF
TRBV5-5,TRBD1,CASSQSTGVNYGYTF
TRBV28,.,CASSSASAYYEQYF
TRBV6-6,TRBD1,CASSYWGQGDNQPQHF
TRBV5-1,.,CASSFGSYNEQFF
TRBV5-1,.,CASSLLRGGINTGELFF
TRBV6-4,.,CASSVLIHSTDTQYF
TRBV5-4,.,CASSLGDPNSYEQYF
TRBV5-5,.,CASSLRELTDTQYF
TRBV2,.,CASGTLPREQFF
TRBV29-1,.,CSVETGDGGYTF
TRBV5-4,.,CASSLARAGKNIQYF
TRBV19,TRBD1,CASSIFTGGYGYTF
TRBV7-2,TRBD1,CASSRDRRNEKLFF
TRBV15,.,CATSRHDATNEKLFF
TRBV30,.,CAWEPGHPSRANEKLFF
TRBV5-4,.,CASTLDFENNEQFF
TRBV5-1,.,CASSNRWVGTSYNEQFF
TRBV6-4,.,CASTPTVSRRKVGDTEAFF
TRBV7-9,.,CASSSFRDATNEKLFF
TRBV29-1,.,CSVDLWSRPDTEAFF
TRBV9,TRBD2,CASSKGTSGRETQYF
TRBV5-1,.,CASSLTVLQETQYF
TRBV10-3,TRBD1,CAISISGTGQTPLHF
TRBV10-3,.,CAISESVGADLTEAFF
TRBV27,TRBD1,CASSWDGQGSPLHF
TRBV21-1,.,CASSNPGQGEADQPQHF
TRBV2,.,CASSSETQYF
TRBV5-6,.,CASSQRNTGELFF
TRBV9,.,CASGSYNEQFF
TRBV9,TRBD1,CASSPAGTVYEQYF
TRBV19,TRBD2,CASSVGLAGVETQYF
TRBV5-4,TRBD2,CASSSQRELLNEQFF
TRBV5-6,.,CASSSYRDPVIVGNTIYF